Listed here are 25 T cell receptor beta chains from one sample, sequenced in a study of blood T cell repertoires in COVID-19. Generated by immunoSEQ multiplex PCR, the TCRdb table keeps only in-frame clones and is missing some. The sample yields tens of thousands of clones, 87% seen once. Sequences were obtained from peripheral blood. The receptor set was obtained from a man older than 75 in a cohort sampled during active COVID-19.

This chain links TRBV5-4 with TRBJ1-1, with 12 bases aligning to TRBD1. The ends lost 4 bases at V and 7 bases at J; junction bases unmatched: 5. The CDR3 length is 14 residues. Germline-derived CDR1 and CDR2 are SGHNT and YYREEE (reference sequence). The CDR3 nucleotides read TGTGCCAGCAGCCCCGGGACAGGGGGCGTTGAAGCTTTCTTT. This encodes CASSPGTGGVEAFF.

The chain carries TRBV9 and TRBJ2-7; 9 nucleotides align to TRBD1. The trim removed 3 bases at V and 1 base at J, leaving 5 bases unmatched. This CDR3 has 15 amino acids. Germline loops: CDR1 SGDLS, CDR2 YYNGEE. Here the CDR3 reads CASSESTGGSYEQYF. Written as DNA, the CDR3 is TGTGCCAGCAGCGAATCGACAGGGGGGTCCTACGAGCAGTACTTC. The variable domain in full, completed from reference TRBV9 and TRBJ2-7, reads DSGVTQTPKHLITATGQRVTLRCSPRSGDLSVYWYQQSLDQGLQFLIQYYNGEERAKGNILERFSAQQFPDLHSELNLSSLELGDSALYFCASSESTGGSYEQYFGPGTRLTVT.

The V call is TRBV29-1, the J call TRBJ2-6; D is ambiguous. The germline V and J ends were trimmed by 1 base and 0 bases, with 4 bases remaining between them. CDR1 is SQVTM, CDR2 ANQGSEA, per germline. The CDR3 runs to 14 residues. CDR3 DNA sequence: TGCAGCGTTGAAGTCGGCTCTGGGGCCAACGTCCTGACTTTC. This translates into CSVEVGSGANVLTF.

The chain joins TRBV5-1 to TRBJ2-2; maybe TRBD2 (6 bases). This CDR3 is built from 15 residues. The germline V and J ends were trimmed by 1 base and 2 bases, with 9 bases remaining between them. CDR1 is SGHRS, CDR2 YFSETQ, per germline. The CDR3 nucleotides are TGCGCCAGCAGCTTGCTCGCGGGAAACACCGGGGAGCTGTTTTTT. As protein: CASSLLAGNTGELFF.

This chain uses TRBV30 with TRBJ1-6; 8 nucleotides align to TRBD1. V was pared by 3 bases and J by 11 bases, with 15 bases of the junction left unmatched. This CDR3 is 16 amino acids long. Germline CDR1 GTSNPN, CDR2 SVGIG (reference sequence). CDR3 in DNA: TGTGCCTGGAGCCCTAGGACAGGGACAGTATATCCACCCCTCCACTTT. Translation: CAWSPRTGTVYPPLHF. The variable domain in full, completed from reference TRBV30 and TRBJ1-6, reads SQTIHQWPATLVQPVGSPLSLECTVEGTSNPNLYWYRQAAGRGLQLLFYSVGIGQISSEVPQNLSASRPQDRQFILSSKKLLLSDSGFYLCAWSPRTGTVYPPLHFGNGTRLTVT.

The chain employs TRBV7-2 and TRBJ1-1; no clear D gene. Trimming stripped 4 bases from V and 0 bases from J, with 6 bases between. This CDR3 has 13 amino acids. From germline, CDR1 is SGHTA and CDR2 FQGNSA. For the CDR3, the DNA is TGTGCCAGCAGCTCAACAGTGAACACTGAAGCTTTCTTT. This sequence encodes CASSSTVNTEAFF.

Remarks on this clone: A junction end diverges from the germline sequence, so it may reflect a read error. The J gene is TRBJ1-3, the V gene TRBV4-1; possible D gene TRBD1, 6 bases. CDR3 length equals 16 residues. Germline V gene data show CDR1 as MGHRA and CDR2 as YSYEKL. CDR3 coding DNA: TGCGCCCGCAGCCGCCTGGGGGGGGCTGCAGGAAACACCATATATTTT. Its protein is CARSRLGGAAGNTIYF.

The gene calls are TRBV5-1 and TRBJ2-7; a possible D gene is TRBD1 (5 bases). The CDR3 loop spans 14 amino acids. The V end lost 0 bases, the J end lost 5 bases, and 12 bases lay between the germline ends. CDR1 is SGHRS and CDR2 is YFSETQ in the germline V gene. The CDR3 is CASSLARTDNEQYF. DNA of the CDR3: TGCGCCAGCAGCTTGGCCCGGACGGACAACGAGCAGTACTTC.

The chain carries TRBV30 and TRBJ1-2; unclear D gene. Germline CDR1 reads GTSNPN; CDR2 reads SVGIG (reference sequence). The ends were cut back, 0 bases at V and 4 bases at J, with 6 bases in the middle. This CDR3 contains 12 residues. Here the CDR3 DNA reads TGTGCCTGGAGTGTACGGGGCTATGGCTACACCTTC. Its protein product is CAWSVRGYGYTF.

The CDR3 nucleotides read TGCGCCAGCAGCCAAGATGTCGTAGACTCTCCCCAGCATTTT. Its protein is CASSQDVVDSPQHF. This rearrangement joins TRBV4-3 to TRBJ1-5; D remains ambiguous. V shed 0 bases and J shed 10 bases, with 13 bases lying between them. Germline assignment: CDR1 LGHNA and CDR2 YSLEER. The CDR3 contains 14 residues.

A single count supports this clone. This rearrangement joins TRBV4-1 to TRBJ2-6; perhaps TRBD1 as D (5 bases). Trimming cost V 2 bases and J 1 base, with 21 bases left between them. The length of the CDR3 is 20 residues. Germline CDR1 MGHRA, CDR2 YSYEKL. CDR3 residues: CASSQKTGRAIVSGANVLTF. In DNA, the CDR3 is TGCGCCAGCAGCCAAAAGACGGGCAGGGCTATAGTGTCTGGGGCCAACGTCCTGACTTTC.

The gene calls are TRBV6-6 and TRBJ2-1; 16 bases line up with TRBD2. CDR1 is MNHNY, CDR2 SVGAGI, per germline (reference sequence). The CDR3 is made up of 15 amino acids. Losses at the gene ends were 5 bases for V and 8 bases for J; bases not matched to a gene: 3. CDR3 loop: CASSPGTSGRDEQFF. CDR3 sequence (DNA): TGTGCCAGCAGTCCCGGGACTAGCGGGAGGGATGAGCAGTTCTTC.

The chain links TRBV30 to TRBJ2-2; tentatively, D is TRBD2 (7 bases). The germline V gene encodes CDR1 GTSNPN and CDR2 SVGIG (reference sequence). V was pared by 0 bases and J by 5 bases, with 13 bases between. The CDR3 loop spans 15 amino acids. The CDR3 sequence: CAWSVNGGLTGELFF. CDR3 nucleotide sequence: TGTGCCTGGAGTGTAAACGGGGGGCTTACCGGGGAGCTGTTTTTT.

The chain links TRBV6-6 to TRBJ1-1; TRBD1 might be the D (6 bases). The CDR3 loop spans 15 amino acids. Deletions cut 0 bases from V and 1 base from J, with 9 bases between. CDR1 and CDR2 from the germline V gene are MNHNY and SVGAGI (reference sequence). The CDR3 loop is CASSYSRDTNTEAFF. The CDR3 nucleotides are TGTGCCAGCAGTTACTCTCGGGACACGAACACTGAAGCTTTCTTT.

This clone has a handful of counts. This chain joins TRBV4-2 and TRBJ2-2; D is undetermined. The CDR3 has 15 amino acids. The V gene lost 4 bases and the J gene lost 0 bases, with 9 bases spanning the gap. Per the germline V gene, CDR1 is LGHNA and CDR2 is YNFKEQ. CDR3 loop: CASSPRVTNTGELFF. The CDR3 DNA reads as TGTGCCAGCAGCCCCCGGGTCACGAACACCGGGGAGCTGTTTTTT.

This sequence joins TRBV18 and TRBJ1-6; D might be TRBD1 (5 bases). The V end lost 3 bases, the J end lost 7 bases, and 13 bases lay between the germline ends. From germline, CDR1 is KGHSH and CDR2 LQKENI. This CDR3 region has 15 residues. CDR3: CASSPGGSRNSPLHF. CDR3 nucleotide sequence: TGTGCCAGCTCACCGGGGGGGAGTAGGAATTCACCCCTCCACTTT.

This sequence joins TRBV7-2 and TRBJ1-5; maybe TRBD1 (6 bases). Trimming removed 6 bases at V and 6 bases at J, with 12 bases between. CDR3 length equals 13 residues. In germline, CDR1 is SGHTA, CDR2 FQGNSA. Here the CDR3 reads CASRPTGAQPQHF. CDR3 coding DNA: TGTGCCAGCAGGCCGACAGGTGCTCAGCCCCAGCATTTT. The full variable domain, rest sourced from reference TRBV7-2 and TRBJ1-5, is GAGVSQSPSNKVTEKGKDVELRCDPISGHTALYWYRQSLGQGLEFLIYFQGNSAPDKSGLPSDRFSAERTGGSVSTLTIQRTQQEDSAVYLCASRPTGAQPQHFGDGTRLSIL.

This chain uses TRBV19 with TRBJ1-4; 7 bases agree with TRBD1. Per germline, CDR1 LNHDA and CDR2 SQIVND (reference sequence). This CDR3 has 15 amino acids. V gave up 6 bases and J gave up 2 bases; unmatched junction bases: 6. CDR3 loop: CASSTPGQTNEKLFF. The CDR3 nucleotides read TGTGCCAGTAGCACGCCGGGACAGACTAATGAAAAACTGTTTTTT.

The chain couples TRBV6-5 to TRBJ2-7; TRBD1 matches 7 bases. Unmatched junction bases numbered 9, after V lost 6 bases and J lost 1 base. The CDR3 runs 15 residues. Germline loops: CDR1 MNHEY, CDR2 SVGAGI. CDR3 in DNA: TGTGCCAGCAGGCCCAGACCGGGACAGTCCTACGAGCAGTACTTC. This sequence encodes CASRPRPGQSYEQYF.

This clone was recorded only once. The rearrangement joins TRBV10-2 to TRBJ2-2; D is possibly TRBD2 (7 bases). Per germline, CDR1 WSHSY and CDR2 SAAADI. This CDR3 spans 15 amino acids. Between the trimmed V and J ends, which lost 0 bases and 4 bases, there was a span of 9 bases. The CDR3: CASSESGGLTGELFF. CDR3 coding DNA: TGCGCCAGCAGTGAGTCGGGGGGGCTCACCGGGGAGCTGTTTTTT.

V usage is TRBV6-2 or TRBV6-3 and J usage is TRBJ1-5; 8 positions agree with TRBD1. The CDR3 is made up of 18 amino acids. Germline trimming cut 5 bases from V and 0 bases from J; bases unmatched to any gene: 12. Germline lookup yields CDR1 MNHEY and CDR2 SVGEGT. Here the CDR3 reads CASSRYGQGLFSNQPQHF. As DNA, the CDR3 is TGTGCCAGCAGTCGGTATGGACAGGGACTTTTTAGCAATCAGCCCCAGCATTTT.

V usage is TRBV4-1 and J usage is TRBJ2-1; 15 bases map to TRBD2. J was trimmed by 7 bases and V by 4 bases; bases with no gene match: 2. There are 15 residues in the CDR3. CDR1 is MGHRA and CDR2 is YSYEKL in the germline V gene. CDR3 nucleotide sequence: TGCGCCAGCAGCCGGACTAGCGGGGGGGTTAATGAGCAGTTCTTC. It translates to CASSRTSGGVNEQFF.

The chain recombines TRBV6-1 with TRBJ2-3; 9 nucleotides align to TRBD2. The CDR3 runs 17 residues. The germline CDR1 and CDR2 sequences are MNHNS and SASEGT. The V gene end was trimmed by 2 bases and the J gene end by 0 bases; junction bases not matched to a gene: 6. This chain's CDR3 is CASSELLAGSSTDTQYF. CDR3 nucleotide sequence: TGTGCCAGCAGTGAACTCCTAGCGGGGTCTAGCACAGATACGCAGTATTTT.

The CDR3 is CASSRGDNQPQHF. CDR3 nucleotide sequence: TGTGCCAGCAGTAGGGGCGACAATCAGCCCCAGCATTTT. The chain is built from TRBV12-3 or TRBV12-4 and TRBJ1-5, with TRBD1 as a possible D gene (5 bases). Between the trimmed V and J ends, which lost 5 bases and 3 bases, there was a span of 8 bases. The CDR3 runs to 13 residues.

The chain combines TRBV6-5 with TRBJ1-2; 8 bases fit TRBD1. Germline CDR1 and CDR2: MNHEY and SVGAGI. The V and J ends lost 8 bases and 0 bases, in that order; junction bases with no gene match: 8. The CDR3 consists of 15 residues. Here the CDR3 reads CASRGQGQSNYGYTF. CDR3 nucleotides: TGTGCCAGCCGAGGACAGGGACAATCTAACTATGGCTACACCTTC.